What follows are 10 T cell receptor beta chains derived from one specimen sequenced in a study of blood T cell repertoires in COVID-19. Assay: immunoSEQ multiplex PCR; the TCRdb copy retains only in-frame clones and omits some. This table has some 310,000 clones, roughly 87% appearing once. The sequenced sample was peripheral blood. The source of these receptors is a man in his fifties or sixties with active or convalescent COVID-19.

The rearrangement joins TRBV10-3 to TRBJ2-7; TRBD2 matches 8 bases. The CDR3 extends over 13 amino acids. The V gene's germline CDR1 is ENHRY and CDR2 SYGVKD. The V gene end was trimmed by 6 bases and the J gene end by 3 bases; junction bases not matched to a gene: 4. CDR3 nucleotide sequence: TGTGCCATCAGGGCGGGGGGAAGCTACGAGCAGTACTTC. Amino acids: CAIRAGGSYEQYF.

V and J are TRBV28 and TRBJ2-1; 7 bases match TRBD1. The CDR3 is made up of 15 amino acids. The ends lost 2 bases at V and 4 bases at J; junction bases unmatched: 5. Germline assignment: CDR1 MDHEN and CDR2 SYDVKM. The CDR3 DNA is TGTGCCAGCAGTTTAACCGGGACAGATTACAATGAGCAGTTCTTC. As protein: CASSLTGTDYNEQFF. Drawing the rest from reference TRBV28 and TRBJ2-1, the complete variable domain is DVKVTQSSRYLVKRTGEKVFLECVQDMDHENMFWYRQDPGLGLRLIYFSYDVKMKEKGDIPEGYSVSREKKERFSLILESASTNQTSMYLCASSLTGTDYNEQFFGPGTRLTVL.

V is TRBV5-1 and J is TRBJ1-4; 7 nucleotides match TRBD1. V lost 1 base, J lost 4 bases, and 10 bases stayed unmatched. There are 17 residues in the CDR3. Germline values: CDR1 SGHRS, CDR2 YFSETQ. CDR3: CASSLSSPGQINEKLFF. The CDR3 nucleotides are TGCGCCAGCAGCTTGTCGTCTCCGGGACAGATTAATGAAAAACTGTTTTTT.

V and J are TRBV9 and TRBJ2-5; 7 nucleotides agree with TRBD1. With 4 bases clipped from V and 1 base from J, the junction kept 10 bases outside the gene matches. The V gene's germline CDR1 is SGDLS and CDR2 YYNGEE. The CDR3 has 16 residues. The CDR3 DNA reads TGTGCCAGCAGCCCTCGGGACAGCGCTTTCCAAGAGACCCAGTACTTC. This encodes CASSPRDSAFQETQYF.

The J gene is TRBJ2-5, the V gene TRBV7-9; maybe TRBD2 (5 bases). The V end was cut by 1 base, the J end by 5 bases, with 11 bases between. This CDR3 is built from 14 residues. Germline lookup yields CDR1 SEHNR and CDR2 FQNEAQ (reference sequence). The CDR3 DNA follows: TGTGCCAGCAGCTTAGGGCTCCCGGGGGAGACCCAGTACTTC. It encodes CASSLGLPGETQYF.

The CDR3 sequence is CASRPAGTVSNQPQHF. CDR3 bases: TGTGCCAGCCGTCCCGCCGGGACAGTTAGCAATCAGCCCCAGCATTTT. This chain uses TRBV27 with TRBJ1-5; TRBD1 matches 7 bases. Per the germline V gene, CDR1 is MNHEY and CDR2 is SMNVEV (reference sequence). This CDR3 spans 16 amino acids. V lost 8 bases and J lost 0; bases outside the gene matches: 10.

The rearrangement uses TRBV5-4 and TRBJ2-2; 7 nucleotides align to TRBD1. The trim removed 4 bases at V and 4 bases at J, leaving 10 bases unmatched. Germline CDR1 and CDR2: SGHNT and YYREEE (reference sequence). This CDR3 is built from 16 residues. The CDR3 region is CASSPTDRAGTGELFF. The CDR3 DNA reads as TGTGCCAGCAGCCCTACCGACAGGGCGGGCACCGGGGAGCTGTTTTTT.

The chain uses TRBV4-1 and TRBJ2-5; a weak D match, TRBD1 (6 bases). Germline CDR1 reads MGHRA; CDR2 reads YSYEKL. The length of the CDR3 is 17 residues. Deletions cut 5 bases from V and 2 bases from J, with 21 bases between. The DNA for the CDR3 is TGCGCCAGCAGCAAATCCCACACAGGGCTACGTCAAGAGACCCAGTACTTC. Its translation is CASSKSHTGLRQETQYF.

The V call is TRBV30, the J call TRBJ1-3; D perhaps matches TRBD1 (5 bases). Germline CDR1 and CDR2: GTSNPN and SVGIG (reference sequence). Trimming cost V 3 bases and J 4 bases, with 13 bases left between them. CDR3 length: 14 amino acids. The CDR3: CAWSLSGSGNTIYF. The CDR3 coding sequence is TGTGCCTGGAGCCTATCAGGGTCCGGAAACACCATATATTTT.

The chain uses TRBV2 and TRBJ2-1, with 10 nucleotides matching TRBD2. The ends lost 7 bases at V and 7 bases at J; junction bases unmatched: 7. CDR1 SNHLY and CDR2 FYNNEI come from the germline V gene. The CDR3 runs 14 residues. CDR3 bases: TGTGCCAGCACCCGAGCGGGAGGGCGTAATGAGCAGTTCTTC. Amino acid sequence: CASTRAGGRNEQFF.